Each of the 7 T cell receptor beta chains below was sequenced from the same sample in a study of T cells in Graves' hyperthyroidism and ophthalmopathy. Amplification targeted TCR beta CDR3 regions from RNA transcripts. The HTBI primer set drove a first-round RT-PCR of the TCR CDR3. TCRdb analysed the multiplex PCR reads with MiXCR anew, one entry per CDR3 protein. The sample carries 400,000 to 600,000 distinct CDR3 sequences, less than 25% recorded once. Sequences were obtained from blood. The receptors derive from a man between 18 and 35 years old with Graves' hyperthyroidism.

J is TRBJ2-5 and V is TRBV19; 14 bases align to TRBD2. The CDR3 is 17 residues long. V lost 5 bases, J lost 6 bases, and 11 bases stayed unmatched. The V gene's germline CDR1 is LNHDA and CDR2 SQIVND (reference sequence). CDR3 amino acids: CASSARLAGGPWKTQYF. CDR3 DNA: TGTGCCAGTAGTGCCCGACTAGCGGGAGGGCCGTGGAAGACCCAGTACTTC.

This clonotype was seen repeatedly, ten times or more. The chain employs TRBV5-6 and TRBJ1-2; D might be TRBD1 (6 bases). CDR1 and CDR2 from the germline V gene are SGHDT and YYEEEE. Trimming pared 1 base from V and 1 base from J, leaving 14 bases between. This CDR3 has 16 residues. The chain's CDR3 is CASSLWDNDNNYGYTF. The CDR3 DNA reads as TGTGCCAGCAGCTTGTGGGACAACGATAATAACTATGGCTACACCTTC.

This clonotype was seen at least ten times. The chain recombines TRBV6-1 with TRBJ2-5, with a possible D match to TRBD2 (6 bases). The CDR3 sequence is 15 residues long. The ends were cut back, 4 bases at V and 1 base at J, with 13 bases in the middle. CDR1 and CDR2 (germline): MNHNS, SASEGT. This CDR3 is CASSVTRDSQETQYF. CDR3 DNA: TGTGCCAGCAGTGTCACCCGGGACTCCCAAGAGACCCAGTACTTC.

This clonotype was detected only a few times. This sequence joins TRBV28 and TRBJ2-7; a possible D gene is TRBD1 (6 bases). V was trimmed by 6 bases and J by 2 bases, leaving 17 bases between them. Germline CDR1 and CDR2: MDHEN and SYDVKM. The CDR3 spans 15 residues. CDR3 in amino acids: CASSQTGLTTYEQYF. In DNA form, the CDR3 reads TGTGCCAGCAGCCAGACAGGCCTGACGACCTACGAGCAGTACTTC.

This clonotype turned up a few times. The rearrangement links TRBV5-1 to TRBJ1-2; 12 nucleotides agree with TRBD1. CDR1 and CDR2 (germline): SGHRS, YFSETQ. The CDR3 runs to 14 residues. V lost 4 bases and J lost 7; bases outside the gene matches: 5. CDR3 sequence: CASSTGQGASGYTF. DNA for the CDR3: TGCGCCAGCAGCACGGGACAGGGGGCCTCTGGCTACACCTTC.

This clonotype was detected a few times. The chain has TRBV6-1 and TRBJ1-1; 8 nucleotides agree with TRBD1. V dropped 5 bases and J dropped 3; count of bases not matched to a gene: 8. Germline V gives CDR1 MNHNS, CDR2 SASEGT. The CDR3 is made up of 15 amino acids. The CDR3 DNA reads as TGTGCCAGCAGTCTGCAGGGGGCTCGGTACACTGAAGCTTTCTTT. Its translation is CASSLQGARYTEAFF.

This clonotype was seen a handful of times. The CDR3 ends on some other residue instead of the conserved phenylalanine or tryptophan, so this is likely a read error. The chain employs TRBV12-3 or TRBV12-4 and TRBJ2-7; D is perhaps TRBD2 (6 bases). V lost 5 bases, J lost 2 bases, and 10 bases lay in between. The CDR3 length is 13 residues. Here the CDR3 DNA reads TGTGCCAGCAGTCCCCGGGGGACCTACGAGCAGTACCTC. Amino acids: CASSPRGTYEQYL.